The clone carrying this T cell receptor beta chain was observed many times. No antigen is known for it. The data are from a study of CD8 T cells in ankylosing spondylitis. General study points: The study looked at matched synovial fluid samples from ankylosing spondylitis patients. Disease-linked clones were reported to be significantly enriched there. Roughly eight highly homologous variants formed a TCR beta motif that appeared characteristic of ankylosing spondylitis blood. Clones linked to the disease showed a CD8+ phenotype. They occurred at relatively low frequencies in peripheral blood.

The length of the CDR3 is 19 residues. V shed 5 bases and J 6 bases; nucleotides not matched to a gene: 22. Per germline, CDR1 SGHTA and CDR2 FQGNSA. It was by quantitative 5'-RACE with molecular barcodes that TCR beta libraries were made. TCRdb fed the 5' RACE reads into MiXCR, producing one record per CDR3 protein. This sample has 150,000 to 200,000 distinct CDR3 sequences, with approximately 10% found just once. Sequences were obtained from blood, either unsorted or a sorted T cell fraction (not recorded which). The source is a male donor with ankylosing spondylitis or in good health (not recorded which). This sequence joins TRBV7-2 and TRBJ2-1; 7 bases agree with TRBD2. This chain's CDR3 is CASSVSGRGRLAAGNEQFF. DNA for the CDR3: TGTGCCAGCAGCGTATCGGGCCGTGGGAGGCTAGCGGCCGGCAATGAGCAGTTCTTC. The full variable domain, in which reference TRBV7-2 and TRBJ2-1 provide the parts outside the CDR3, is GAGVSQSPSNKVTEKGKDVELRCDPISGHTALYWYRQSLGQGLEFLIYFQGNSAPDKSGLPSDRFSAERTGGSVSTLTIQRTQQEDSAVYLCASSVSGRGRLAAGNEQFFGPGTRLTVL.